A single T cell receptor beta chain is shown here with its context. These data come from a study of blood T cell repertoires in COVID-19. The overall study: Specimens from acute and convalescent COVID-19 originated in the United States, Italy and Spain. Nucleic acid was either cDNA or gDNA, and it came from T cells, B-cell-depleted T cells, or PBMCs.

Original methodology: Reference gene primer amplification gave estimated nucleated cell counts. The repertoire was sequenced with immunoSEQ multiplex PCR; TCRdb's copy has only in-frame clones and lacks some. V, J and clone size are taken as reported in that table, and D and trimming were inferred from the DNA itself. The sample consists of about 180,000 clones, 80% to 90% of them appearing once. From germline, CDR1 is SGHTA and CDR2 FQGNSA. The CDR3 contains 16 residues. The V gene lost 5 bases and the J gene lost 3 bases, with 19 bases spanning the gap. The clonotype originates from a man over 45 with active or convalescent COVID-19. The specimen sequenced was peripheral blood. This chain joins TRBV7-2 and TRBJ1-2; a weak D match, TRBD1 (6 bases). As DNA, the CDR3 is TGTGCCAGCAGCCTCGAACCCAGGGGCTTGGACTATGGCTACACCTTC. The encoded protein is CASSLEPRGLDYGYTF.